This is a list of T cell receptor beta chains from one sample in a study of regulatory T cells in long-lasting Graves disease. From the multiplex PCR reads, TCRdb called clonotypes with MiXCR, one entry per CDR3 protein. Of around 400,000 distinct CDR3 sequences listed, roughly a sixth are singletons. The material was peripheral blood mononuclear cells (PBMCs), obtained at new diagnosis, from a patient treated with antithyroid drugs. These receptors came from a female donor with Graves disease. Each CDR3 is given with its conserved first and last residue. The D gene is left open where the match is weak. Clone size, where shown, is once, few, many, or a class for clones that have expanded.

many	TRBD2	TRBJ2-1	TRBV7-2	TGTGCCAGCAGCCCCTTTAGCGGGAGCAAGAATGAGCAGTTCTTC	CASSPFSGSKNEQFF
.	.	TRBJ1-1	TRBV19	TGTGCCAGTCAATCGGGGGCCCGCGGAACTGAAGCTTTCTTT	CASQSGARGTEAFF
many	TRBD2	TRBJ2-1	TRBV6-1	TGTGCCAGCAGTGCCGACCCAGTTTATGGGGGACTAGCGGTTTACAATGAGCAGTTCTTC	CASSADPVYGGLAVYNEQFF
.	.	TRBJ2-7	TRBV20-1	TGCAGTGCCGTTGGCACAGGGATCTCCTACGAGCAGTACTTC	CSAVGTGISYEQYF
many	.	TRBJ1-1	TRBV12-3/TRBV12-4	TGTGCCAGCAGTTATACATCCCAAACTGAAGCTTTCTTT	CASSYTSQTEAFF
many	.	TRBJ2-1	TRBV10-1	TGCGCCAGCGCTCCCGGGAAAGAGGGGGGGGCCCCCTACAATGAGCAGTTCTTC	CASAPGKEGGAPYNEQFF
.	.	TRBJ1-6	TRBV3-1	TGTGCCAGCAGCCAAGGAGGAGGGTCTGCACCCCTCCACTTT	CASSQGGGSAPLHF
.	TRBD2	TRBJ2-3	TRBV6-1	TGTGCCAGCAGTGAACTCCTAGCGGGATCTAGCACAGATACGCAGTATTTT	CASSELLAGSSTDTQYF
many	.	TRBJ1-1	TRBV27	TGTGCCAGCAGTTTATGGGGCAGGGGCAACACTGAAGCTTTCTTT	CASSLWGRGNTEAFF
many	TRBD1	TRBJ2-4	TRBV11-1	TGTGCCAGCAGCGATACAGGGGTAGAAGCCAAAAACATTCAGTACTTC	CASSDTGVEAKNIQYF
few	TRBD2	TRBJ2-3	TRBV30	TGTGCCTGGAATAGCGGGAGGGCCCAAGGAACAGATACGCAGTATTTT	CAWNSGRAQGTDTQYF
many	TRBD1	TRBJ1-2	TRBV11-2	TGTGCCAGCAGCTTTTCAACAGGGGATGGCTACACCTTC	CASSFSTGDGYTF
.	.	TRBJ2-7	TRBV30	TGTGCCTGGACAGGGGGACTAGGGGCCTACGAGCAGTACTTC	CAWTGGLGAYEQYF
.	.	TRBJ1-1	TRBV7-9	TGTGCCAGCAGACAAGAGGGGGGAACCTTGACTGAAGCTTTCTTT	CASRQEGGTLTEAFF
many	.	TRBJ1-5	TRBV4-1	TGCGCCAGCAGCCAGGGGGTCGGGGGTAGCAATCAGCCCCAGCATTTT	CASSQGVGGSNQPQHF
many	.	TRBJ1-2	TRBV12-3/TRBV12-4	TGTGCCAGCAGTTTACTTGCTTCTAACTATGGCTACACCTTC	CASSLLASNYGYTF
.	.	TRBJ1-1	TRBV5-1	TGCGCCAGCAGCTTGCAAGAGATGAACACTGAAGCTTTCTTT	CASSLQEMNTEAFF
many	.	TRBJ2-1	TRBV27	TGTGCCAGCAGTGGGGGGACAGAGGGGGAGCAGTTCTTC	CASSGGTEGEQFF
once	TRBD1	TRBJ2-1	TRBV7-2	TGTGCCTGCTCTGGGGACGGGACAGGGGTATGGGATGAGCAGTTCTTC	CACSGDGTGVWDEQFF
many	.	TRBJ2-7	TRBV24-1	TGTGCCACCAGTGATTCAAGGGTGGAGGGGCTGAGGGAGCAGTACTTC	CATSDSRVEGLREQYF
.	TRBD1	TRBJ1-1	TRBV3-1	TGTGCCAGCAGCCAAGATCGTACAGGGGCTGAAGCTTTCTTT	CASSQDRTGAEAFF
few	.	TRBJ1-2	TRBV19	TGTGCCAGTAGTATAGTGGCAGGGTCAAGTGATGGCTACACCTTC	CASSIVAGSSDGYTF
many	.	TRBJ2-5	TRBV27	TGTGCCAGCAGTCCGACCTTGTGGGAGACCCAGTACTTC	CASSPTLWETQYF
.	.	TRBJ2-7	TRBV12-3/TRBV12-4	TGTGCCAGCAGTTTTTTTGCCGGAACCTACGAGCAGTACTTC	CASSFFAGTYEQYF
few	.	TRBJ2-3	TRBV9	TGTGCCAGCAGCCCCAAGGCCCGCACAGATACGCAGTATTTT	CASSPKARTDTQYF
.	.	TRBJ1-3	TRBV12-5	TGTGCTAGTGGTTTGGTATTCGGAAACACCATATATTTT	CASGLVFGNTIYF
many	TRBD2	TRBJ2-1	TRBV20-1	TGCAGTGCTAGAGATAGGACCTATGCGGGGGATGAGCAGTTCTTC	CSARDRTYAGDEQFF
many	TRBD2	TRBJ2-7	TRBV20-1	TGCAGTGTGGGGAGGGCAACAGAATCCTACGAGCAGTACTTC	CSVGRATESYEQYF
many	.	TRBJ2-1	TRBV20-1	TGCAGTGCTACGGAGCAGGGGGGGAATGAGCAGTTCTTC	CSATEQGGNEQFF
few	.	TRBJ2-7	TRBV6-1	TGTGCCAGCAGGACCGGGCCGGGCGACTACGAGCAGTACTTC	CASRTGPGDYEQYF
many	.	TRBJ2-1	TRBV29-1	TGCAGCGTTGAAGATTTGGGGGGCTGGAGCTCCTACAATGAGCAGTTCTTC	CSVEDLGGWSSYNEQFF
many	TRBD2	TRBJ2-3	TRBV6-2/TRBV6-3	TGTGCCAGCAGCCGTAGCGGGAGGGCTGGAGATACGCAGTATTTT	CASSRSGRAGDTQYF
few	TRBD1	TRBJ2-3	TRBV7-9	TGTGCCAGCAGCTTAGAGGGGGCTACGCAGTATTTT	CASSLEGATQYF
.	.	TRBJ2-3	TRBV30	TGTGCCTGGACCGGGAGAGGGACAGATACGCAGTATTTT	CAWTGRGTDTQYF
many	TRBD1	TRBJ1-1	TRBV27	TGTGCCAGCAGTTCCCTCATGGGACAGGGGACCGGCAGCCCCCGGAACACTGAAGCTTTCTTT	CASSSLMGQGTGSPRNTEAFF
many	TRBD2	TRBJ2-7	TRBV12-3/TRBV12-4	TGTGCCAGCAGTTTACTAGCGGGAGGGCGCTACGAGCAGTACTTC	CASSLLAGGRYEQYF
many	.	TRBJ1-2	TRBV6-1	TGTGCCAGCAGCCCCCACGGACAGAGCGCACCGTCAACTAACTATGGCTACACCTTC	CASSPHGQSAPSTNYGYTF
few	TRBD2	TRBJ2-2	TRBV6-2/TRBV6-3	TGTGCCAGCAGGACTAGCGACACCGGGGAGCTGTTTTTT	CASRTSDTGELFF
.	TRBD1	TRBJ1-1	TRBV3-1	TGTGCCAGCAGCCAAGATCGGGGGGTAGGACAGGGGGTGATGAACACTGAAGCTTTCTTT	CASSQDRGVGQGVMNTEAFF
.	.	TRBJ1-1	TRBV19	TGTGCCAGTAGTATGCGGCGACAGCTGAACACTGAAGCTTTCTTT	CASSMRRQLNTEAFF
many	.	TRBJ1-2	TRBV4-1	TGCGCCAGCAGCCAAGTGGCGAGGGGTGGCTACACCTTC	CASSQVARGGYTF
many	TRBD1	TRBJ1-2	TRBV5-1	TGCGCCAGCAGCTTGCTTGACAGGGAGTCTGGCTACACCTTC	CASSLLDRESGYTF
many	.	TRBJ2-3	TRBV6-2/TRBV6-3	TGTGCCAGCAGCTTAGGGGACGCGGTCACAGATACGCAGTATTTT	CASSLGDAVTDTQYF
.	.	TRBJ1-1	TRBV18	TGTGCCAGCTCACCAAACCAGCAACGGAACACTGAAGCTTTCTTT	CASSPNQQRNTEAFF
many	.	TRBJ1-6	TRBV11-3	TGTGCCAGCAGACGGACAGCTAATTCACCCCTCCACTTT	CASRRTANSPLHF
.	.	TRBJ1-2	TRBV10-3	TGTGCCTCCACCCAATACAGACTGGCGAATTATGGCTACACCTTC	CASTQYRLANYGYTF
many	TRBD2	TRBJ2-1	TRBV2	TGTGCCTGGACGAACCGGGACTACTCCTACAATGAGCAGTTCTTC	CAWTNRDYSYNEQFF
many	.	TRBJ2-7	TRBV3-1	TGTGCCAGCAGCCAAGGGGAATCCTACGAGCAGTACTTC	CASSQGESYEQYF
.	.	TRBJ1-2	TRBV10-1	TGCGCCAGCCGCCACTATGGCTACACCTTC	CASRHYGYTF
many	.	TRBJ2-1	TRBV6-1	TGTGCCAGCAGTGAAGCGCTAGGGACACCGTACAATGAGCAGTTCTTC	CASSEALGTPYNEQFF
many	TRBD1	TRBJ2-5	TRBV5-1	TGCGCCAGCAGCTTGGCCGGACAGGGGAAAGAGACCCAGTACTTC	CASSLAGQGKETQYF
many	TRBD2	TRBJ2-5	TRBV12-3/TRBV12-4	TGTGCCAGCAGTCCGGGAGGCAGCCAAGAGACCCAGTACTTC	CASSPGGSQETQYF
many	.	TRBJ1-2	TRBV12-3/TRBV12-4	TGTGCCAGCAGGCTAACCAAACAGGGAAACTATGGCTACACCTTC	CASRLTKQGNYGYTF
.	.	TRBJ2-5	TRBV7-2	TGTGCCAGCAGCTTACGCGGACAACTGCCCGGAGAGACCCAGTACTTC	CASSLRGQLPGETQYF
many	TRBD1	TRBJ1-5	TRBV15	TGTGCCACCAGCAACCGGGACAGGGTATATGTTGGCAATCAGCCCCAGCATTTT	CATSNRDRVYVGNQPQHF
many	.	TRBJ1-1	TRBV5-1	TGCGCCAGCAGCCCCTGGGGGGGGTCGAACACTGAAGCTTTCTTT	CASSPWGGSNTEAFF
many	.	TRBJ1-5	TRBV7-8	TGTGCCAGCAGCCCTAGGAGCAATCAGCCCCAGCATTTT	CASSPRSNQPQHF